The 11 T cell receptor beta chains listed next were all sequenced from one sample in a study of T cells in Graves' hyperthyroidism and ophthalmopathy. Researchers amplified the TCR beta CDR3 regions from RNA transcripts. During a first-round RT-PCR of the TCR CDR3, the HTBI primer set was used. TCRdb re-analysed the multiplex PCR reads in MiXCR, keeping a single row per CDR3 protein. The sample has roughly 500,000 distinct CDR3 sequences, around 22% seen once. Sequenced sample: blood. These receptors originate from a woman younger than 45 with Graves' ophthalmopathy.

The chain has TRBV28 and TRBJ1-5; TRBD1 agrees at 8 bases. This CDR3 has 14 residues. V shed 8 bases and J 5 bases; nucleotides not matched to a gene: 8. Looked up from germline, CDR1 is MDHEN and CDR2 is SYDVKM. This chain's CDR3 is CASVQGVTYQPQHF. In DNA, the CDR3 is TGTGCCAGCGTACAGGGGGTGACTTATCAGCCCCAGCATTTT.

The genes are TRBV11-2 and TRBJ1-1; D may be TRBD1 (5 bases). Germline V gives CDR1 SGHAT, CDR2 FQNNGV. V was trimmed by 6 bases and J by 1 base, leaving 15 bases between them. CDR3 length equals 15 residues. The CDR3 nucleotides read TGTGCCAGCAGATTCTGGGGGATCGAGAACACTGAAGCTTTCTTT. This sequence encodes CASRFWGIENTEAFF.

This clonotype was seen many times. The chain employs TRBV4-2 and TRBJ1-2; 8 nucleotides line up with TRBD1. CDR1 LGHNA and CDR2 YNFKEQ come from the germline V gene. This CDR3 spans 15 amino acids. The trim removed 2 bases at V and 3 bases at J, leaving 5 bases unmatched. CDR3 nucleotides: TGTGCCAGCAGCCAATTGCGGACAGGGCACTATGGCTACACCTTC. This sequence encodes CASSQLRTGHYGYTF.

This clonotype was seen more than once but under ten times. The rearrangement uses TRBV6-4 and TRBJ1-1; perhaps TRBD1 as D (6 bases). CDR1 and CDR2 from the germline V gene are MRHNA and SNTAGT. The CDR3 length is 12 residues. V lost 4 bases and J 10 bases, leaving 13 bases between the germline ends. In nucleotides, the CDR3 is TGTGCCAGCAGTGCGGGTACAGGGCTAGCTTTCTTT. The encoded protein is CASSAGTGLAFF.

This clonotype was found many times. The J gene is TRBJ1-2, the V gene TRBV12-3 or TRBV12-4, with TRBD1 matching over 8 bases. The V segment lost 5 bases and the J segment 8 bases; nucleotides outside the gene matches: 10. The CDR3 runs 14 residues. CDR3 sequence (DNA): TGTGCCAGCAGTAGGACAGGGTTGGATGAAGGCTACACCTTC. This sequence encodes CASSRTGLDEGYTF.

In its sample, this clonotype was seen many times. This chain connects TRBV6-2 or TRBV6-3 to TRBJ1-3, with 7 positions matching TRBD1. Trimming removed 3 bases from V and 0 bases from J; junction bases left unmatched: 11. Germline CDR1 is MNHEY and CDR2 is SVGEGT. CDR3 length: 18 amino acids. The CDR3 bases are TGTGCCAGCAGTTATACACAGGGGCCTCCTTTCTCTGGAAACACCATATATTTT. Translation gives CASSYTQGPPFSGNTIYF.

The J gene is TRBJ2-7, the V gene TRBV6-2 or TRBV6-3, with unresolved D. Germline values: CDR1 MNHEY, CDR2 SVGEGT. The germline V and J ends were trimmed by 6 bases and 3 bases, with 15 bases remaining between them. This CDR3 is 14 amino acids long. The chain's CDR3 is CASSPPFSVYEQYF. CDR3 nucleotide sequence: TGTGCCAGCAGCCCTCCGTTCTCAGTCTACGAGCAGTACTTC.

This clonotype showed up many times. This chain joins TRBV20-1 and TRBJ1-2, with D possibly being TRBD1 (6 bases). The V gene's germline CDR1 is DFQATT and CDR2 SNEGSKA (reference sequence). V lost 0 bases to trimming and J lost 7 bases, with 18 bases between them. The CDR3 spans 15 residues. CDR3 amino acids: CSARDQPGLGGGYTF. For the CDR3, the DNA is TGCAGTGCTAGAGATCAACCGGGATTAGGGGGTGGCTACACCTTC.

The chain recombines TRBV29-1 with TRBJ1-1, with D perhaps matching TRBD1 (5 bases). Germline V gene data show CDR1 as SQVTM and CDR2 as ANQGSEA. The CDR3 is 14 residues long. The ends were cut back, 6 bases at V and 1 base at J, with 15 bases in the middle. The CDR3: CSVAGRYSNTEAFF. The CDR3, as DNA: TGCAGCGTCGCGGGGCGCTATTCGAACACTGAAGCTTTCTTT.

The V and J genes are TRBV20-1 and TRBJ2-2, with D perhaps matching TRBD1 or TRBD2 (5 bases each). The V gene's germline CDR1 is DFQATT and CDR2 SNEGSKA (reference sequence). The CDR3 consists of 12 residues. Trimming pared 6 bases from V and 6 bases from J, leaving 11 bases between. The CDR3 DNA reads TGCAGTGCCTGGGGGTTGGCCGGGGAGCTGTTTTTT. Translating gives CSAWGLAGELFF.

This clonotype has a count of ten or more. The chain recombines TRBV27 with TRBJ2-2; 15 nucleotides line up with TRBD2. CDR3 length: 19 residues. CDR1 MNHEY and CDR2 SMNVEV come from the germline V gene (reference sequence). V lost 5 bases, J lost 2 bases, and 9 bases stayed unmatched. CDR3 sequence: CASSIGLAGGPINTGELFF. CDR3 coding DNA: TGTGCCAGCAGTATCGGACTAGCGGGGGGGCCAATCAACACCGGGGAGCTGTTTTTT.